Listed here are 24 T cell receptor beta chains from one sample, sequenced in a study of T-cell memory formation after mild COVID-19. From the 5' RACE reads, TCRdb called clonotypes with MiXCR, one entry per CDR3 protein. The sample has some 100,000 distinct CDR3 sequences; roughly 11% are singletons. Specimen: PBMCs or a T cell subset sorted from them (not recorded which). The source of these receptors is a young man who had mild COVID-19 (a few samples of this study predate the infection). Cell type and time point are not known.

The chain combines TRBV19 with TRBJ1-6, with D perhaps TRBD1 (5 bases). The CDR3 is 16 amino acids. Germline CDR1 LNHDA, CDR2 SQIVND (reference sequence). The ends were cut back, 8 bases at V and 6 bases at J, with 20 bases in the middle. The CDR3 loop reads CASCPGSNWLNSPLHF. CDR3 in DNA: TGTGCCAGTTGCCCAGGGTCTAATTGGCTTAATTCACCCCTCCACTTT.

This clonotype was recorded many times. The chain combines TRBV7-2 with TRBJ1-1; D possibly corresponds to TRBD1 (6 bases). V lost 6 bases, J lost 4 bases, and 12 bases lay in between. The CDR3 runs to 13 residues. Looked up from germline, CDR1 is SGHTA and CDR2 is FQGNSA. In nucleotides, the CDR3 is TGTGCCAGCAGGAGACAGGAAGGCACTGAAGCTTTCTTT. This gives the protein CASRRQEGTEAFF.

This clonotype was seen a handful of times. V and J are TRBV4-1 and TRBJ1-1, with D tentatively TRBD1 (5 bases). Trimming pared 1 base from V and 1 base from J, leaving 10 bases between. This CDR3 is built from 15 residues. Germline values: CDR1 MGHRA, CDR2 YSYEKL. The CDR3 reads CASSQVGVENTEAFF. CDR3 DNA sequence: TGCGCCAGCAGCCAAGTAGGGGTGGAGAACACTGAAGCTTTCTTT.

This clonotype was detected only a few times. The V gene is TRBV5-1, the J gene TRBJ2-3; no clear D gene. This CDR3 has 12 residues. With 2 bases removed from V and 6 bases from J, the gap between germline ends came to 7 bases. Germline V gene lookup returns CDR1 SGHRS and CDR2 YFSETQ. CDR3 region: CASSLYLDTQYF. CDR3 nucleotides: TGCGCCAGCAGCTTATACTTGGATACGCAGTATTTT.

Only a few counts were recorded for this clonotype. The gene calls are TRBV7-2 and TRBJ2-1; perhaps D is TRBD1 or TRBD2 (5 bases each). V lost 8 bases, J lost 10 bases, and 12 bases lay in between. The CDR3 consists of 11 residues. CDR1 SGHTA and CDR2 FQGNSA come from the germline V gene. Here the CDR3 reads CASREGEEQFF. The DNA for the CDR3 is TGTGCCAGCCGGGAAGGGGAAGAGCAGTTCTTC.

The chain carries TRBV2 and TRBJ2-7, with TRBD1 as a possible D gene (5 bases). The CDR3 runs 16 residues. V shed 2 bases and J shed 6 bases, with 20 bases lying between them. Germline lookup yields CDR1 SNHLY and CDR2 FYNNEI. CDR3 loop: CASSELDAGWTGEQYF. The CDR3 DNA is TGTGCCAGCAGTGAACTGGATGCAGGGTGGACGGGCGAGCAGTACTTC. The entire variable domain, with the rest obtained from reference TRBV2 and TRBJ2-7, is as follows: EPEVTQTPSHQVTQMGQEVILRCVPISNHLYFYWYRQILGQKVEFLVSFYNNEISEKSEIFDDQFSVERPDGSNFTLKIRSTKLEDSAMYFCASSELDAGWTGEQYFGPGTRLTVT.

This clonotype was seen a few times. The J gene is TRBJ2-6, the V gene TRBV7-8, with D maybe TRBD1 (5 bases). The length of the CDR3 is 16 residues. The germline gives CDR1 SGHVS, CDR2 FQNEAQ. Trimming stripped 3 bases from V and 2 bases from J, with 11 bases between. The CDR3 region is CASSFQGLPGANVLTF. The CDR3 nucleotides are TGTGCCAGCAGCTTCCAGGGTCTACCTGGGGCCAACGTCCTGACTTTC. Filled out from reference TRBV7-8 and TRBJ2-6, the complete variable domain reads GAGVSQSPRYKVAKRGQDVALRCDPISGHVSLFWYQQALGQGPEFLTYFQNEAQLDKSGLPSDRFFAERPEGSVSTLKIQRTQQEDSAVYLCASSFQGLPGANVLTFGAGSRLTVL.

This clonotype has at least ten counts. The V gene is TRBV20-1, the J gene TRBJ2-7; 7 bases match TRBD1. CDR1 is DFQATT and CDR2 is SNEGSKA in the germline V gene (reference sequence). Trimming took 5 bases from V and 2 from J; bases not matched to a gene: 12. CDR3 length: 15 amino acids. For the CDR3, the DNA is TGCAGTGCTTCCGACAGGGCCAACCCTCCCTACGAGCAGTACTTC. Amino acids: CSASDRANPPYEQYF.

This clonotype was observed at least ten times. This chain uses TRBV15 with TRBJ1-5; no definite D call. The V end lost 0 bases, the J end lost 5 bases, and 5 bases lay between the germline ends. In germline, CDR1 is LNHNV, CDR2 YYDKDF (reference sequence). The CDR3 contains 13 residues. The CDR3 reads CATSRDRYQPQHF. CDR3 nucleotide sequence: TGTGCCACCAGCAGAGACAGGTATCAGCCCCAGCATTTT. Looking up the rest from reference TRBV15 and TRBJ1-5 gives the full variable domain: DAMVIQNPRYQVTQFGKPVTLSCSQTLNHNVMYWYQQKSSQAPKLLFHYYDKDFNNEADTPDNFQSRRPNTSFCFLDIRSPGLGDTAMYLCATSRDRYQPQHFGDGTRLSIL.

The rearrangement uses TRBV20-1 and TRBJ2-7; D is perhaps TRBD1 (6 bases). Between the trimmed V and J ends, which lost 1 base and 2 bases, there was a span of 12 bases. The CDR3 extends over 14 amino acids. CDR1 and CDR2 from the germline V gene are DFQATT and SNEGSKA (reference sequence). CDR3 loop: CSARAGDTTYEQYF. CDR3 sequence (DNA): TGCAGTGCTAGAGCAGGGGACACTACCTACGAGCAGTACTTC.

The CDR3, as DNA: TGTGCCAGCAGCTTAGCTGTGGGCCACGAGCAGTACGTA. It translates to CASSLAVGHEQYV. The chain uses TRBV7-2 and TRBJ2-7; unclear D gene. CDR1 SGHTA and CDR2 FQGNSA come from the germline V gene. This CDR3 has 13 residues.

Many counts were recorded for this clonotype. The chain joins TRBV4-2 to TRBJ2-7; TRBD2 matches 11 bases. This CDR3 has 16 residues. Germline V gene data show CDR1 as LGHNA and CDR2 as YNFKEQ. V lost 1 base and J lost 5; bases outside the gene matches: 7. CDR3 nucleotides: TGTGCCAGCAGCCAAGCCGTAGCGGGGGGGCCCAACGAGCAGTACTTC. The encoded protein is CASSQAVAGGPNEQYF.

This clonotype was seen ten or more times. The chain combines TRBV4-2 with TRBJ1-5; D not certain. Per germline, CDR1 LGHNA and CDR2 YNFKEQ. Trimming cost V 1 base and J 8 bases, with 9 bases left between them. The CDR3 consists of 13 residues. The CDR3 DNA is TGTGCCAGCAGCCAAGCCGGGTGGAAGCCCCAGCATTTT. Its translation is CASSQAGWKPQHF.

The chain is built from TRBV27 and TRBJ2-1, with TRBD2 as a possible D gene (5 bases). CDR1 and CDR2 (germline): MNHEY, SMNVEV (reference sequence). This CDR3 is built from 18 residues. V was trimmed by 2 bases and J by 1 base, leaving 18 bases between them. This CDR3 is CASSLVVAGVGSYNEQFF. CDR3 nucleotide sequence: TGTGCCAGCAGTTTAGTGGTGGCCGGGGTAGGATCCTACAATGAGCAGTTCTTC.

The sample holds a few counts of this clonotype. The chain is built from TRBV7-6 and TRBJ1-1, with a weak D call TRBD1 (5 bases). V was pared by 4 bases and J by 0 bases, with 9 bases between. CDR1 and CDR2 (germline): SGHVS, FNYEAQ. This CDR3 region has 14 residues. The CDR3 is CASSSTGLNTEAFF. Here the CDR3 DNA reads TGTGCCAGCAGCTCCACAGGCTTGAACACTGAAGCTTTCTTT.

This clonotype was counted a few times. V and J are TRBV12-3 or TRBV12-4 and TRBJ2-2, with 8 bases matching TRBD1. The V gene end was trimmed by 7 bases and the J gene end by 5 bases; junction bases not matched to a gene: 9. CDR3 length equals 15 residues. The CDR3 loop reads CASTSGQGDTGELFF. In nucleotides, the CDR3 is TGTGCCAGCACCTCCGGACAGGGTGATACCGGGGAGCTGTTTTTT.

V gene TRBV9 combines with J gene TRBJ1-2, with D unclear. This CDR3 comprises 12 residues. V dropped 0 bases and J dropped 4 bases, with 4 bases sitting between them. Germline V gene sequence: CDR1 SGDLS, CDR2 YYNGEE. CDR3 protein: CASSVGSYGYTF. CDR3 bases: TGTGCCAGCAGCGTAGGAAGCTATGGCTACACCTTC. The whole variable domain, remainder taken from reference TRBV9 and TRBJ1-2, is DSGVTQTPKHLITATGQRVTLRCSPRSGDLSVYWYQQSLDQGLQFLIQYYNGEERAKGNILERFSAQQFPDLHSELNLSSLELGDSALYFCASSVGSYGYTFGSGTRLTVV.

The J gene is TRBJ2-7, the V gene TRBV3-1; D unresolved. Germline V gene data show CDR1 as LGHDT and CDR2 as YNNKEL (reference sequence). The V gene lost 2 bases and the J gene lost 4 bases, with 12 bases spanning the gap. The length of the CDR3 is 14 residues. The CDR3 is CASSQSARAYEQYF. CDR3 coding DNA: TGTGCCAGCAGCCAATCAGCCCGTGCTTACGAGCAGTACTTC.

The table lists this clonotype with a few counts. The chain couples TRBV7-6 to TRBJ1-2; 9 bases agree with TRBD1. CDR1 is SGHVS and CDR2 is FNYEAQ in the germline V gene. The V gene end was trimmed by 5 bases and the J gene end by 8 bases; junction bases not matched to a gene: 6. The CDR3 is made up of 13 amino acids. The DNA of the CDR3 is TGTGCCAGCAGCGCTCCGGGACAGGGAGGCTACACCTTC. This gives the protein CASSAPGQGGYTF.

The gene calls are TRBV27 and TRBJ1-6, with D maybe TRBD1 (5 bases). Trimming cost V 3 bases and J 7 bases, with 10 bases left between them. CDR3 length equals 14 residues. Germline-derived CDR1 and CDR2 are MNHEY and SMNVEV (reference sequence). The CDR3 DNA sequence: TGTGCCAGCAGTTTTGCAGGGCGCAATTCACCCCTCCACTTT. Its protein is CASSFAGRNSPLHF.

This clonotype has at least ten counts. The chain combines TRBV6-5 with TRBJ2-5, with D perhaps matching TRBD2 (6 bases). Per germline, CDR1 MNHEY and CDR2 SVGAGI. The CDR3 has 17 amino acids. V shed 0 bases and J shed 4 bases, with 18 bases lying between them. The CDR3 DNA sequence: TGTGCCAGCAGTTACTCGAGTATTCCGAGCGGGCGAGAGACCCAGTACTTC. It translates to CASSYSSIPSGRETQYF.

The genes are TRBV6-5 and TRBJ2-1; possibly TRBD1 for D (5 bases). The CDR3 runs 16 residues. Germline lookup yields CDR1 MNHEY and CDR2 SVGAGI. The V end was cut by 6 bases, the J end by 9 bases, with 24 bases between. The CDR3 nucleotides read TGTGCCAGCAGCTCATCCCTAGGCCTAGGGGCCGGTGAGCAGTTCTTC. As protein: CASSSSLGLGAGEQFF.

At least ten counts were recorded for this clonotype. This chain connects TRBV5-1 to TRBJ2-7, with D maybe TRBD1 (6 bases). This CDR3 region has 15 residues. The V and J ends lost 4 bases and 1 base respectively, with 15 bases between them. In germline, CDR1 is SGHRS, CDR2 YFSETQ. In DNA, the CDR3 is TGCGCCAGCAGCCCGACCGGGACAAAATCCTACGAGCAGTACTTC. It specifies CASSPTGTKSYEQYF.

This clonotype has more than one count but fewer than ten. The chain joins TRBV7-9 to TRBJ2-3; 10 bases match TRBD1. The CDR3 length is 16 residues. The J segment lost 1 base and the V segment lost 3 bases, leaving 4 bases of the junction unmatched. Germline loops: CDR1 SEHNR, CDR2 FQNEAQ (reference sequence). In DNA, the CDR3 is TGTGCCAGCAGCTTCCTCGGGACAGGGGGCACAGATACGCAGTATTTT. The encoded protein is CASSFLGTGGTDTQYF.